Following are 6 T cell receptor beta chains from one sample sequenced in a study of cytomegalovirus exposure and HLA in healthy donors. PCR used 60 Vbeta primers and 13 Jbeta primers. Sequenced by immunoSEQ multiplex PCR; TCRdb stores in-frame clones only, minus some. This sample has about 80,000 clones; 60% to 80% occur once, and the top ten carry less than 25%. Input material: PBMCs. These receptors all come from a woman aged 35 to 49 in good health and CMV-seropositive.

This clone was detected ten times or more. The CDR3 nucleotides read TGTGCCAGCAGTGAAAGGGAGGGGGGCTACGAGCAGTACTTC. Protein sequence: CASSEREGGYEQYF. The chain has TRBV6-1 and TRBJ2-7, with D maybe TRBD2 (7 bases). CDR3 length: 14 amino acids. V lost 2 bases to trimming and J lost 3 bases, with 11 bases between them. Germline V gene lookup returns CDR1 MNHNS and CDR2 SASEGT.

This clone was counted a single time. The genes are TRBV6-5 and TRBJ1-1, with a possible D match to TRBD1 (5 bases). V was shortened by 3 bases and J by 1 base, with 6 bases between the two germline ends. The CDR3 totals 13 residues. Germline CDR1 reads MNHEY; CDR2 reads SVGAGI. In DNA, the CDR3 is TGTGCCAGCAGTTATCAGGGGAACACTGAAGCTTTCTTT. Protein product: CASSYQGNTEAFF.

The chain joins TRBV29-1 to TRBJ2-7; 7 bases fit TRBD1. The V and J ends lost 7 bases and 5 bases, in that order; junction bases with no gene match: 11. The CDR3 consists of 13 residues. From germline, CDR1 is SQVTM and CDR2 ANQGSEA. CDR3 protein: CSAGGRFVDEQYF. CDR3 in DNA: TGCAGCGCAGGGGGACGGTTTGTAGACGAGCAGTACTTC.

The V call is TRBV30, the J call TRBJ2-1; 11 bases align to TRBD2. J lost 10 bases, V lost 4 bases, and 0 bases had no gene match. CDR3 length equals 11 residues. Germline-derived CDR1 and CDR2 are GTSNPN and SVGIG (reference sequence). The CDR3 here is CAWTSGGEQFF. In nucleotides, the CDR3 is TGTGCCTGGACTAGCGGGGGGGAGCAGTTCTTC.

The DNA for the CDR3 is TGTGCCAGCAGCCCCGCCTTTAGCGGGGGGGCTCGTGAGCAGTTCTTC. Protein: CASSPAFSGGAREQFF. V usage is TRBV5-6 and J usage is TRBJ2-1; 11 bases fit TRBD2. The germline V gene has CDR1 SGHDT and CDR2 YYEEEE. The J segment lost 9 bases and the V segment lost 4 bases, leaving 12 bases of the junction unmatched. The CDR3 spans 16 residues.

This sequence joins TRBV28 and TRBJ1-2, with TRBD1 as a possible D gene (5 bases). Trimming took off 6 bases at V and 0 bases at J, with 14 bases between the two ends. CDR3 size: 15 residues. Germline CDR1 and CDR2: MDHEN and SYDVKM. CDR3 in amino acids: CASSHQGRANYGYTF. The CDR3 nucleotides are TGTGCCAGCAGCCACCAGGGAAGAGCTAACTATGGCTACACCTTC.